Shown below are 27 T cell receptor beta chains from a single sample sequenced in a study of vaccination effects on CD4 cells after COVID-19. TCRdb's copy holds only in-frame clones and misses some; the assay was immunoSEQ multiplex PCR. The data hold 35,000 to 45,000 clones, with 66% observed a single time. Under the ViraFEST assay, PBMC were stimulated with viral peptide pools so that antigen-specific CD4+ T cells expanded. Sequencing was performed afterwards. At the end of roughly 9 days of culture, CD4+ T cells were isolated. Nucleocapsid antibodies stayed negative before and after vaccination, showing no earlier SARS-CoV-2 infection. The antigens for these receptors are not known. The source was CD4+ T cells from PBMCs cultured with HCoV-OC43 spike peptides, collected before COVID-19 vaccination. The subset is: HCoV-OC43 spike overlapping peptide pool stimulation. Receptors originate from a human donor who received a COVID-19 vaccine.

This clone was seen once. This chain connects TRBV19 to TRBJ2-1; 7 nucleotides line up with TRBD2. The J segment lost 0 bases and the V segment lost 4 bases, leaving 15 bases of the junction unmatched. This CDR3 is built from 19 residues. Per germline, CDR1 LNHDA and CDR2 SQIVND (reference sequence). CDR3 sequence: CASSNIGWRVAGSYNEQFF. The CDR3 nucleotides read TGTGCCAGTAGTAACATCGGGTGGAGGGTAGCGGGCTCCTACAATGAGCAGTTCTTC.

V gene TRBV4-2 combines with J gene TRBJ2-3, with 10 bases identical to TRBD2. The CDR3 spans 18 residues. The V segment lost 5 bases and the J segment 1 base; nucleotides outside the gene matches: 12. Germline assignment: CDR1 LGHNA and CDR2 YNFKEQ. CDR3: CASSERGPSGGGTDTQYF. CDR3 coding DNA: TGTGCCAGCAGCGAAAGAGGACCTAGCGGGGGCGGCACAGATACGCAGTATTTT.

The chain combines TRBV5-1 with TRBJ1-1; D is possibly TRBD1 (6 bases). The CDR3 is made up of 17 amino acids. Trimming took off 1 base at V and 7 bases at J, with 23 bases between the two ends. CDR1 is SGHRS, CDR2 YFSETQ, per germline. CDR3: CASSLSARASTGGEAFF. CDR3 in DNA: TGCGCCAGCAGCTTGTCTGCCCGGGCCTCGACAGGTGGTGAAGCTTTCTTT. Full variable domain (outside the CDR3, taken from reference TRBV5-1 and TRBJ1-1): KAGVTQTPRYLIKTRGQQVTLSCSPISGHRSVSWYQQTPGQGLQFLFEYFSETQRNKGNFPGRFSGRQFSNSRSEMNVSTLELGDSALYLCASSLSARASTGGEAFFGQGTRLTVV.

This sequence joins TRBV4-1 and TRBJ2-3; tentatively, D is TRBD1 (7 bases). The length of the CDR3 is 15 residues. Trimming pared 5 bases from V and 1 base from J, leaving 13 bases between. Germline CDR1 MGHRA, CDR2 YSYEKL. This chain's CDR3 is CASSSTGEGTDTQYF. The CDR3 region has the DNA TGCGCCAGCAGCTCCACAGGGGAGGGCACAGATACGCAGTATTTT.

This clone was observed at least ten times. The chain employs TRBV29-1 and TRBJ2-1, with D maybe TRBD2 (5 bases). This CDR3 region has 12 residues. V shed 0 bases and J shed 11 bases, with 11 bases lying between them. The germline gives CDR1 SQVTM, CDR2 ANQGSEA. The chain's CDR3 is CSVEELGKKQFF. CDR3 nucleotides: TGCAGCGTTGAAGAACTAGGTAAAAAGCAGTTCTTC.

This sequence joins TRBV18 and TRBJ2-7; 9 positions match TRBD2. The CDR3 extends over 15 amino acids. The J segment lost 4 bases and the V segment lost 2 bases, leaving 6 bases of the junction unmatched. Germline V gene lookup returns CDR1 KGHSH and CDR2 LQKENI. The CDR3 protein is CASSPISGGGYEQYF. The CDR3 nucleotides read TGTGCCAGCTCACCAATTAGCGGGGGAGGTTACGAGCAGTACTTC.

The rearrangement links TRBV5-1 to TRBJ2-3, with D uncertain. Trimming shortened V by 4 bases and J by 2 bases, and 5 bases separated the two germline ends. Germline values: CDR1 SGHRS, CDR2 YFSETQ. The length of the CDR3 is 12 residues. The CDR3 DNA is TGCGCCAGCAGCCTCTACACAGATACGCAGTATTTT. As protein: CASSLYTDTQYF.

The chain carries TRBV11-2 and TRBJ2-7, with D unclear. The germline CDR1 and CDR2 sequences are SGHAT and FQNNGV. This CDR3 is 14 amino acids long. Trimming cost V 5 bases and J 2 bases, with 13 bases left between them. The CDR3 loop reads CASSPVSRPYEQYF. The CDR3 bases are TGTGCCAGCAGCCCAGTAAGCCGGCCCTACGAGCAGTACTTC. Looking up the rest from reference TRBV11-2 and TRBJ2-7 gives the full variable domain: EAGVAQSPRYKIIEKRQSVAFWCNPISGHATLYWYQQILGQGPKLLIQFQNNGVVDDSQLPKDRFSAERLKGVDSTLKIQPAKLEDSAVYLCASSPVSRPYEQYFGPGTRLTVT.

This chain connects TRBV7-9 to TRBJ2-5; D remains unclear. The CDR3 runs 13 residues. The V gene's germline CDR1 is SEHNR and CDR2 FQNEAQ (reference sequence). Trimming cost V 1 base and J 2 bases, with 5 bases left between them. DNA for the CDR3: TGTGCCAGCAGCTTAGGAGGACAAGAGACCCAGTACTTC. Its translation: CASSLGGQETQYF.

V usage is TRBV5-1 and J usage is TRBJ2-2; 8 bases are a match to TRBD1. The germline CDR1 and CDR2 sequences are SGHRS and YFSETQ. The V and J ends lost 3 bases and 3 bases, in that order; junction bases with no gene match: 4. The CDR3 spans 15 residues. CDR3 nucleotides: TGCGCCAGCAGCTCGGACAGGGTGGACACCGGGGAGCTGTTTTTT. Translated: CASSSDRVDTGELFF.

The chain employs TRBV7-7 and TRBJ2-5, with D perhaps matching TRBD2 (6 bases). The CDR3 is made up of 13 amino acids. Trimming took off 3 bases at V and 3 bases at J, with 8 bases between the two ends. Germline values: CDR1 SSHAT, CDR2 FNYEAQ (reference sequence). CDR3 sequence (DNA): TGTGCCAGCAGCTTTGGGGGGAAAGAGACCCAGTACTTC. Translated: CASSFGGKETQYF. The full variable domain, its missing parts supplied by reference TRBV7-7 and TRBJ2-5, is GAGVSQSPRYKVTKRGQDVTLRCDPISSHATLYWYQQALGQGPEFLTYFNYEAQPDKSGLPSDRFSAERPEGSISTLTIQRTEQRDSAMYRCASSFGGKETQYFGPGTRLLVL.

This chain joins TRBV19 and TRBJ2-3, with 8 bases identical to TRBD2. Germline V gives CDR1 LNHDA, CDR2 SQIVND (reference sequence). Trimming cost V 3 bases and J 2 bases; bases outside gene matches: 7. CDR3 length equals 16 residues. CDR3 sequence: CASSIKGGGITDTQYF. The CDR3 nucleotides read TGTGCCAGTAGTATTAAGGGCGGGGGGATCACAGATACGCAGTATTTT.

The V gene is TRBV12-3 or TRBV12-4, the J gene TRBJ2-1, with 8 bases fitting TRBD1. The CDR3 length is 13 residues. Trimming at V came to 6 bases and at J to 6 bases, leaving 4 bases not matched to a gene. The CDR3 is CASSGTGGNEQFF. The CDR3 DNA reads TGTGCCAGCAGCGGAACAGGGGGCAATGAGCAGTTCTTC.

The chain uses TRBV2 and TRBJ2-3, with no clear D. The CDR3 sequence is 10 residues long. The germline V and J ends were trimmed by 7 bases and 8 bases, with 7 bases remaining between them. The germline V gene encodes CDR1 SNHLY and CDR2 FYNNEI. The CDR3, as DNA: TGTGCCAGCAACGACCTTACGCAGTATTTT. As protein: CASNDLTQYF.

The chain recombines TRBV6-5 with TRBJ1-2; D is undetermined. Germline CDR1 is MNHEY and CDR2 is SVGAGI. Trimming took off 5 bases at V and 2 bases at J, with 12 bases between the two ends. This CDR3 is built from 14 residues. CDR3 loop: CASSPSSFNYGYTF. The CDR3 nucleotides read TGTGCCAGCAGTCCCTCAAGTTTCAACTATGGCTACACCTTC.

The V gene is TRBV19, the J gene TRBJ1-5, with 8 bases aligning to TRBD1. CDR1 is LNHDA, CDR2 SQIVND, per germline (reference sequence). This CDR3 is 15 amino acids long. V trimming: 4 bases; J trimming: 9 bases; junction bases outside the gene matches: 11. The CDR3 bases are TGTGCCAGTAGTACGGGGACAGGAAGGCCAGGGCCCCAGCATTTT. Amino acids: CASSTGTGRPGPQHF.

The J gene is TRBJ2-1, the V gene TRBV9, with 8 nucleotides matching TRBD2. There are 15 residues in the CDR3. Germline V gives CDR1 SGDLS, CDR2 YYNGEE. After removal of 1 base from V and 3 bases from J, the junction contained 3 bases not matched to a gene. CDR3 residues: CASSVRGGLYNEQFF. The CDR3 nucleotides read TGTGCCAGCAGCGTACGGGGGGGCCTCTACAATGAGCAGTTCTTC.

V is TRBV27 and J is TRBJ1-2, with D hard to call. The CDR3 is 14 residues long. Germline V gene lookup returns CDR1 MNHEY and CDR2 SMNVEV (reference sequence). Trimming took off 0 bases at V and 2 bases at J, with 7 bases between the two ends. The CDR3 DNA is TGTGCCAGCAGTTTATCGGTTCAAAACTATGGCTACACCTTC. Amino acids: CASSLSVQNYGYTF.

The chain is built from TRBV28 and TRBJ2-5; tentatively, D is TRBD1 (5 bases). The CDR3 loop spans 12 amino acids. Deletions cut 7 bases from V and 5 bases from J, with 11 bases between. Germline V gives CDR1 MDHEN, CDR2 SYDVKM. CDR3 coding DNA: TGTGCCAGCACCACCGACAGTGAGACCCAGTACTTC. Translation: CASTTDSETQYF.

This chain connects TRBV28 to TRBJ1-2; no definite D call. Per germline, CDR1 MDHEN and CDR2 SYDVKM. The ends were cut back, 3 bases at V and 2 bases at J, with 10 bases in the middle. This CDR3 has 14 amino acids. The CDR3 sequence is CASSFERMNYGYTF. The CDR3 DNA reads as TGTGCCAGCAGTTTTGAGAGGATGAACTATGGCTACACCTTC.

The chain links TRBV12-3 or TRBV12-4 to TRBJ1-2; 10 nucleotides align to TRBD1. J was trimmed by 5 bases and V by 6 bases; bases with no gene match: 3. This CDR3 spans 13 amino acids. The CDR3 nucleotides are TGTGCCAGCAGCCGGGGACAGGGGTATGGCTACACCTTC. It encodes CASSRGQGYGYTF.

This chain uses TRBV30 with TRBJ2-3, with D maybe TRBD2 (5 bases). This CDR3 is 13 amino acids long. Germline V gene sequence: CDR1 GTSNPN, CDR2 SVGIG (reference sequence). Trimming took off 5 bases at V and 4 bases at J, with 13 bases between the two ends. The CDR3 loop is CAWELAAADTQYF. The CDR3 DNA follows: TGTGCCTGGGAGTTAGCAGCGGCAGATACGCAGTATTTT.

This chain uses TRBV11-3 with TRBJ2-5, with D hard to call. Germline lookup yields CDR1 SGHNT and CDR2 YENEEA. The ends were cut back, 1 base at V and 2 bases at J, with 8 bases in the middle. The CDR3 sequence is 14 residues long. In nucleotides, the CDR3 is TGTGCCAGCAGCTTAGTGGGAAGTCAAGAGACCCAGTACTTC. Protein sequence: CASSLVGSQETQYF.

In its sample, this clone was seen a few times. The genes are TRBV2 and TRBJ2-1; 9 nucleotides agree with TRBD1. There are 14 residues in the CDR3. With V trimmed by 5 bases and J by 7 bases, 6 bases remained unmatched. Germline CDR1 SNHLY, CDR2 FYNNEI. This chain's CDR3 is CASSLRTGVNEQFF. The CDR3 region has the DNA TGTGCCAGCAGTCTGCGGACAGGGGTGAATGAGCAGTTCTTC.

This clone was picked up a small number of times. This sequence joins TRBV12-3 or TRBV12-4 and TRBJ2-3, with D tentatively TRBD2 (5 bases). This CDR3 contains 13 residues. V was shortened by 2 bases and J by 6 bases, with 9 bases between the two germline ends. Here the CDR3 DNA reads TGTGCCAGCAGTTTAATGGGAGAGGATACGCAGTATTTT. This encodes CASSLMGEDTQYF.

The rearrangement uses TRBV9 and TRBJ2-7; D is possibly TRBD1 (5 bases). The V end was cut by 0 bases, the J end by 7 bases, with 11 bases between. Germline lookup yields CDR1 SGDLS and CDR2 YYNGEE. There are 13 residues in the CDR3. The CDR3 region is CASSVDRFGEQYF. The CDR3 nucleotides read TGTGCCAGCAGCGTAGACAGGTTTGGGGAGCAGTACTTC. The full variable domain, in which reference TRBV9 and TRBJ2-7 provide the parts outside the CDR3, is DSGVTQTPKHLITATGQRVTLRCSPRSGDLSVYWYQQSLDQGLQFLIQYYNGEERAKGNILERFSAQQFPDLHSELNLSSLELGDSALYFCASSVDRFGEQYFGPGTRLTVT.

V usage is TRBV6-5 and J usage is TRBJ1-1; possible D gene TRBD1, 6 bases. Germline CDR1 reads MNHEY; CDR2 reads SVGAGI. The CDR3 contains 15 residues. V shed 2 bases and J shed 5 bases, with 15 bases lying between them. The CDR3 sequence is CASSYKGQGMTEAFF. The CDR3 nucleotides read TGTGCCAGCAGTTACAAGGGACAAGGTATGACTGAAGCTTTCTTT.